These 28 T cell receptor beta chains were all obtained from the same sample, sequenced in a study of cytomegalovirus exposure and HLA in healthy donors. Amplification used 60 Vbeta primers and 13 Jbeta primers. Sequenced by immunoSEQ multiplex PCR; TCRdb stores in-frame clones only, minus some. This table has 150,000 to 200,000 clones, less than 90% appearing once. The sample comprised PBMCs. Source of these receptors: a man aged 18 to 29 in good health and CMV-seronegative.

The rearrangement joins TRBV5-4 to TRBJ2-1, with a weak D call TRBD2 (5 bases). V was shortened by 5 bases and J by 14 bases, with 20 bases between the two germline ends. There are 13 residues in the CDR3. Per germline, CDR1 SGHNT and CDR2 YYREEE (reference sequence). Here the CDR3 reads CASSLRGLFGKFF. The CDR3 DNA reads TGTGCCAGCAGTTTACGCGGACTCTTCGGCAAGTTCTTC.

The chain employs TRBV11-3 and TRBJ2-6; maybe TRBD1 (5 bases). The CDR3 contains 15 residues. With 4 bases removed from V and 1 base from J, the gap between germline ends came to 8 bases. Germline lookup yields CDR1 SGHNT and CDR2 YENEEA. CDR3 coding DNA: TGTGCCAGCAGCTCCAGGGAATCTGGGGCCAACGTCCTGACTTTC. Residues: CASSSRESGANVLTF.

The chain joins TRBV4-1 to TRBJ2-2; D is possibly TRBD2 (5 bases). Germline loops: CDR1 MGHRA, CDR2 YSYEKL. The CDR3 totals 16 residues. Trimming shortened V by 4 bases and J by 6 bases, and 18 bases separated the two germline ends. CDR3 in DNA: TGCGCCAGCAGCCTCTTGCCTGGAGGTAGATCCGGGGAGCTGTTTTTT. This sequence encodes CASSLLPGGRSGELFF.

This sequence joins TRBV29-1 and TRBJ2-7, with D possibly TRBD2 on 6 matching bases. The CDR3 totals 13 residues. The germline V gene has CDR1 SQVTM and CDR2 ANQGSEA. Trimming cost V 4 bases and J 4 bases, with 14 bases left between them. The CDR3 protein is CSVGSAGPYEQYF. The CDR3 nucleotides read TGCAGCGTTGGATCTGCGGGACCTTACGAGCAGTACTTC.

This clone was counted a few times. This chain joins TRBV5-1 and TRBJ1-1, with 7 bases fitting TRBD1. This CDR3 contains 15 residues. Germline V gene data show CDR1 as SGHRS and CDR2 as YFSETQ. After removal of 0 bases from V and 4 bases from J, the junction contained 6 bases not matched to a gene. CDR3 sequence reads: CASSLDPGGSTEAFF. Written as DNA, the CDR3 is TGCGCCAGCAGCTTGGATCCAGGGGGAAGCACTGAAGCTTTCTTT.

This chain links TRBV9 with TRBJ1-2; D perhaps matches TRBD1 (5 bases). The CDR3 runs to 15 residues. V lost 3 bases to trimming and J lost 5 bases, with 17 bases between them. CDR1 and CDR2 (germline): SGDLS, YYNGEE. Here the CDR3 DNA reads TGTGCCAGCAGCGGGTTAAGCAGGGTTGAGTATGGCTACACCTTC. It codes for CASSGLSRVEYGYTF.

This clone is a singleton in its sample. The chain combines TRBV5-1 with TRBJ1-2; D is undetermined. Trimming pared 0 bases from V and 12 bases from J, leaving 21 bases between. The CDR3 runs 15 residues. Looked up from germline, CDR1 is SGHRS and CDR2 is YFSETQ. In DNA, the CDR3 is TGCGCCAGCAGCTTGGAACCCGGGCCCCGGGAAGGTGACACCTTC. Its translation is CASSLEPGPREGDTF. The full variable domain, rest sourced from reference TRBV5-1 and TRBJ1-2, is KAGVTQTPRYLIKTRGQQVTLSCSPISGHRSVSWYQQTPGQGLQFLFEYFSETQRNKGNFPGRFSGRQFSNSRSEMNVSTLELGDSALYLCASSLEPGPREGDTFGSGTRLTVV.

This clone was seen more than once but under ten times. The chain carries TRBV30 and TRBJ2-1; TRBD2 matches 8 bases. J gave up 6 bases and V 0 bases, and 7 bases lay outside the gene matches. The CDR3 runs 15 residues. Looked up from germline, CDR1 is GTSNPN and CDR2 is SVGIG (reference sequence). The CDR3 loop reads CAWSVGGGPSNEQFF. The CDR3 DNA follows: TGTGCCTGGAGTGTAGGCGGGGGGCCTTCCAATGAGCAGTTCTTC.

The chain combines TRBV5-1 with TRBJ2-7, with a tentative D call TRBD1 (5 bases). Germline-derived CDR1 and CDR2 are SGHRS and YFSETQ. This CDR3 comprises 13 residues. V was pared by 5 bases and J by 6 bases, with 15 bases between. CDR3 sequence: CASSYSARVEQYF. In nucleotides, the CDR3 is TGCGCCAGCAGTTACAGCGCCAGGGTCGAGCAGTACTTC.

The genes are TRBV7-9 and TRBJ2-3; maybe TRBD2 (5 bases). Germline V gene sequence: CDR1 SEHNR, CDR2 FQNEAQ (reference sequence). The germline V and J ends were trimmed by 7 bases and 2 bases, with 19 bases remaining between them. This CDR3 region has 16 residues. CDR3 sequence: CASTLSLRDPTDTQYF. The CDR3 DNA sequence: TGTGCCAGCACCCTCTCCCTTCGGGATCCCACAGATACGCAGTATTTT.

The gene calls are TRBV29-1 and TRBJ2-5, with D maybe TRBD1 (5 bases). The J call could be wrong; TRBJ2-7 is a better fit for the DNA end. Looked up from germline, CDR1 is SQVTM and CDR2 is ANQGSEA. The CDR3 extends over 13 amino acids. CDR3 coding DNA: TGCAGCGTTAAAGGGCTTAGGGGCTACGAGCAGTACTTC. Its protein is CSVKGLRGYEQYF.

The chain recombines TRBV27 with TRBJ2-5; 9 nucleotides match TRBD2. The DNA end favors TRBJ2-7, so the J call may be wrong. Germline loops: CDR1 MNHEY, CDR2 SMNVEV (reference sequence). The CDR3 has 15 amino acids. CDR3 DNA sequence: TGTGCCAGCAGGGGGAGCGGGGGGTATTTCTACGAGCAGTACTTC. This translates into CASRGSGGYFYEQYF.

The chain is built from TRBV10-3 and TRBJ1-2; D is uncertain. Deletions cut 1 base from V and 6 bases from J, with 12 bases between. The CDR3 sequence is 14 residues long. Germline values: CDR1 ENHRY, CDR2 SYGVKD. The CDR3 loop is CAISELNLRDGYTF. The CDR3 coding sequence is TGTGCCATCAGTGAGTTGAACCTGCGCGATGGCTACACCTTC.

CDR3 coding DNA: TGTGCCAGCAGTTTACTGAGGAGTTATAGCAATCAGCCCCAGCATTTT. Its translation: CASSLLRSYSNQPQHF. The chain combines TRBV28 with TRBJ1-5; no clear D gene. Trimming stripped 2 bases from V and 0 bases from J, with 11 bases between. Looked up from germline, CDR1 is MDHEN and CDR2 is SYDVKM. The CDR3 has 16 amino acids.

This rearrangement joins TRBV2 to TRBJ1-4; D is ambiguous. Trimming removed 7 bases from V and 9 bases from J, with 12 bases in between. This CDR3 has 12 amino acids. Germline CDR1 SNHLY, CDR2 FYNNEI. The CDR3 is CASISQTQKLFF. CDR3 nucleotide sequence: TGTGCCAGCATCTCCCAGACTCAAAAACTGTTTTTT.

The V call is TRBV7-3, the J call TRBJ2-1; 7 nucleotides align to TRBD1. Germline V gene data show CDR1 as SGHTA and CDR2 as FQGTGA. V shed 5 bases, J shed 5 bases, and the junction held 3 bases outside the gene matches. The CDR3 runs to 13 residues. The CDR3 nucleotides read TGTGCCAGCAGCATGACAGGGAACAATGAGCAGTTCTTC. Translated, it gives CASSMTGNNEQFF.

V usage is TRBV5-6 and J usage is TRBJ1-2, with D tentatively TRBD1 (6 bases). Between the trimmed V and J ends, which lost 3 bases and 4 bases, there was a span of 16 bases. This CDR3 has 15 residues. The germline gives CDR1 SGHDT, CDR2 YYEEEE. CDR3 sequence reads: CASSSGLIRGYGYTF. The CDR3 nucleotides are TGTGCCAGCAGCTCGGGACTAATCAGGGGCTATGGCTACACCTTC.

The V gene is TRBV5-8, the J gene TRBJ1-2, with TRBD1 matching 10 bases. The CDR3 extends over 16 amino acids. Germline-derived CDR1 and CDR2 are SGHTS and YDEGEE. V dropped 3 bases and J dropped 4; count of bases not matched to a gene: 9. CDR3 amino acids: CASSSTQGQGLYGYTF. DNA for the CDR3: TGTGCCAGCAGCTCGACCCAGGGACAGGGGCTCTATGGCTACACCTTC. Drawing the rest from reference TRBV5-8 and TRBJ1-2, the complete variable domain is EAGVTQSPTHLIKTRGQQATLRCSPISGHTSVYWYQQALGLGLQFLLWYDEGEERNRGNFPPRFSGRQFPNYSSELNVNALELEDSALYLCASSSTQGQGLYGYTFGSGTRLTVV.

The rearrangement links TRBV9 to TRBJ2-3; D is perhaps TRBD2 (5 bases). Germline assignment: CDR1 SGDLS and CDR2 YYNGEE. Between the trimmed V and J ends, which lost 0 bases and 4 bases, there was a span of 12 bases. There are 15 residues in the CDR3. The CDR3 DNA reads TGTGCCAGCAGCGTAGGAGGGAGCCCGGCAGATACGCAGTATTTT. Translated, it gives CASSVGGSPADTQYF.

The rearrangement uses TRBV28 and TRBJ2-3, with D tentatively TRBD2 (6 bases). V shed 3 bases and J shed 8 bases, with 9 bases lying between them. The CDR3 is made up of 12 amino acids. Germline CDR1 is MDHEN and CDR2 is SYDVKM. In nucleotides, the CDR3 is TGTGCCAGCAGTTTGGGAGGCGGTACGCAGTATTTT. Translation: CASSLGGGTQYF.

This clone was found once. The chain recombines TRBV6-6 with TRBJ2-1, with 9 bases matching TRBD2. V lost 4 bases to trimming and J lost 6 bases; unmatched junction nucleotides: 7. The CDR3 runs 15 residues. Germline V gene data show CDR1 as MNHNY and CDR2 as SVGAGI (reference sequence). CDR3 region: CASSFWREGPNEQFF. The CDR3 DNA is TGTGCCAGCAGTTTTTGGCGGGAGGGCCCCAATGAGCAGTTCTTC.

The rearrangement joins TRBV7-9 to TRBJ2-1, with 8 nucleotides matching TRBD2. Losses at the gene ends were 5 bases for V and 9 bases for J; bases not matched to a gene: 12. The CDR3 extends over 15 amino acids. The V gene's germline CDR1 is SEHNR and CDR2 FQNEAQ (reference sequence). The CDR3 protein is CASSEAGGGPREQFF. As DNA, the CDR3 is TGTGCCAGCAGCGAAGCCGGGGGGGGGCCCCGTGAGCAGTTCTTC.

The V call is TRBV10-3, the J call TRBJ1-2; 8 bases are shared with TRBD1. The CDR3 runs 11 residues. Trimming removed 8 bases from V and 12 bases from J; junction bases left unmatched: 8. CDR1 ENHRY and CDR2 SYGVKD come from the germline V gene. The CDR3 nucleotides are TGTGCCATCGGGGAACAGGGGGGGGACACCTTC. This gives the protein CAIGEQGGDTF.

Regarding this clone: One junction end does not reproduce the germline sequence, and a read error may be involved. This sequence joins TRBV19 and TRBJ1-2; 7 positions match TRBD1. In germline, CDR1 is LNHDA, CDR2 SQIVND (reference sequence). This CDR3 spans 13 amino acids. For the CDR3, the DNA is TGTGTCAGTAGTTATGAGGGGGCAGATGGCTACACCTTC. Its translation is CVSSYEGADGYTF.

The gene calls are TRBV27 and TRBJ2-1, with a tentative D call TRBD2 (6 bases). The CDR3 runs 15 residues. Germline V CDR1 and CDR2: MNHEY, SMNVEV (reference sequence). V was trimmed by 4 bases and J by 6 bases, leaving 16 bases between them. The CDR3 here is CASSWPGSGGNEQFF. The CDR3 coding sequence is TGTGCCAGCAGTTGGCCCGGGAGTGGGGGCAATGAGCAGTTCTTC.

V and J are TRBV28 and TRBJ2-7; no firm D call. The CDR3 loop spans 15 amino acids. The V and J ends lost 7 bases and 1 base respectively, with 17 bases between them. CDR1 and CDR2 (germline): MDHEN, SYDVKM. The CDR3 loop reads CASMAEWAWSYEQYF. CDR3 DNA: TGTGCCAGCATGGCTGAGTGGGCTTGGTCCTACGAGCAGTACTTC.

The chain couples TRBV6-5 to TRBJ2-5, with 12 bases lining up with TRBD2. The ends lost 5 bases at V and 3 bases at J; junction bases unmatched: 4. Per the germline V gene, CDR1 is MNHEY and CDR2 is SVGAGI. The CDR3 is made up of 15 amino acids. The CDR3 coding sequence is TGTGCCAGCAGTCGGACTAGCGGGACAAAAGAGACCCAGTACTTC. It translates to CASSRTSGTKETQYF.

The rearrangement joins TRBV29-1 to TRBJ2-2; D perhaps matches TRBD1 (5 bases). There are 14 residues in the CDR3. V lost 1 base to trimming and J lost 4 bases, with 10 bases between them. Looked up from germline, CDR1 is SQVTM and CDR2 is ANQGSEA. In DNA, the CDR3 is TGCAGCGTTGAAGCAACAGGACCCACCGGGGAGCTGTTTTTT. This codes for CSVEATGPTGELFF.